Listed here are 2 T cell receptor beta chains from one sample, sequenced in a study of blood T cell repertoires in COVID-19. Assay used: immunoSEQ multiplex PCR; TCRdb lists only in-frame clones, some missing. Among some 93,000 clones listed, over 75% were seen once. Specimen: peripheral blood. The receptors were gathered from a man in his 60s with acute or convalescent COVID-19.

The chain is built from TRBV10-1 and TRBJ2-3, with 7 bases identical to TRBD2. V gave up 5 bases and J gave up 5 bases; unmatched junction bases: 10. The CDR3 is 15 amino acids. CDR1 is WNHNN, CDR2 SYGVQD, per germline (reference sequence). CDR3 sequence reads: CASSCSGGDLDTQYF. For the CDR3, the DNA is TGCGCCAGCAGTTGCAGTGGGGGGGACCTAGATACGCAGTATTTT.

This clone turned up a few times. The J gene is TRBJ2-7, the V gene TRBV6-2 or TRBV6-3, with D perhaps matching TRBD1 (6 bases). V was pared by 2 bases and J by 3 bases, with 14 bases between. CDR1 MNHEY and CDR2 SVGEGT come from the germline V gene. This CDR3 is built from 15 residues. CDR3 nucleotide sequence: TGTGCCAGCAGTTACGGGGACACCTTGCACTACGAGCAGTACTTC. Encoded protein: CASSYGDTLHYEQYF.